The T cell receptor beta chain described here comes from a study of shared clonotypes between healthy human individuals. Germline-derived CDR1 and CDR2 are SGDLS and YYNGEE. V was cut by 0 bases and J by 8 bases, with 8 bases left in between. This CDR3 has 12 amino acids. About this clone: Distinct nucleotide sequences in the sample also encode this CDR3.

CD45RO-negative CD8 cells positively selected for CCR7 made up the naive population, which excluded terminally differentiated effector memory CD45RA+ cells. Several immunoSEQ plates received, in even portions, the genomic DNA of each subset. Clones were read by immunoSEQ multiplex PCR, and TCRdb kept only the in-frame ones, dropping some. This sample carries around 1.9 million clones, approximately 94% of them seen once, and the ten largest clones take around 1.7%. The TCR was taken from a young man in good health. Some clones in this sample may be carry-over from other donors' samples. Specimen: naive CD8+ T cells from PBMCs. This chain uses TRBV9 with TRBJ1-2; weak D call: TRBD1 (5 bases). CDR3 protein: CASSVGPGGYTF. CDR3 coding DNA: TGTGCCAGCAGCGTAGGGCCAGGGGGCTACACCTTC.